A single sample gave rise to the 19 T cell receptor beta chains below, sequenced in a study of tumor-infiltrating lymphocytes in primary liver carcinoma. Scientists recovered RNA and DNA together from approximately 20-30 mg of unsorted bulk tissue. Production of TCR beta cDNA used approximately 0.45 ug total RNA together with a constant-region primer. ARM-PCR, slightly modified, supplied the TCR beta libraries through three nested multiplex PCR rounds. TRBV1-TRBV30 forward and Cbeta reverse primers drove the first two roughly 9-cycle rounds. TCRdb re-analysed the multiplex PCR reads in MiXCR, keeping a single row per CDR3 protein. The top ten hold roughly a quarter of the sample, which has about 70,000 distinct CDR3 sequences, 55% to 75% seen once. Sample: liver tumor tissue from sampling region 4. The sample's subset: tumor region T4, right-lateral pole. The receptors come from a middle-aged man with primary liver carcinoma and hepatitis B virus infection.

This clonotype was picked up many times. The chain recombines TRBV28 with TRBJ2-1; tentatively, D is TRBD1 or TRBD2 (5 bases each). There are 14 residues in the CDR3. Germline V lookup: CDR1 MDHEN, CDR2 SYDVKM. V shed 8 bases and J shed 3 bases, with 14 bases lying between them. The CDR3 is CASCHGDDYNEQFF. CDR3 nucleotide sequence: TGTGCCAGCTGCCATGGGGACGACTACAATGAGCAGTTCTTC.

Only one count was recorded for this clonotype. One end of the junction is discordant with germline, which a read error may explain. This chain links TRBV5-6 with TRBJ2-1; weak D call: TRBD1 (6 bases). The CDR3 is made up of 17 amino acids. Germline V gene lookup returns CDR1 SGHDT and CDR2 YYEEEE. As DNA, the CDR3 is TGTGCCAGCAGCTCACTGGACAGCCCCAGCTCCTACATTGAGCAGTTCTTC. Amino acids: CASSSLDSPSSYIEQFF.

This clonotype has a handful of counts. In DNA, the CDR3 is TGTGCCAGCAGTTTAAGCCCGATGACAGATACGCAGTATTTT. As protein: CASSLSPMTDTQYF. The chain joins TRBV28 to TRBJ2-3; the D is unclear. CDR1 MDHEN and CDR2 SYDVKM come from the germline V gene. The CDR3 totals 14 residues. Trimming took off 2 bases at V and 3 bases at J, with 9 bases between the two ends.

The chain links TRBV29-1 to TRBJ2-5, with a weak D call TRBD1 (6 bases). CDR3 length: 13 residues. The V gene's germline CDR1 is SQVTM and CDR2 ANQGSEA. Trimming pared 8 bases from V and 4 bases from J, leaving 17 bases between. CDR3 DNA sequence: TGCAGCACTGTTAGGGGGAAGGGAGAGACCCAGTACTTC. This translates into CSTVRGKGETQYF.

Remarks on this clonotype: This may stem from a read error, because a much larger clone lies one nucleotide away. V is TRBV28 and J is TRBJ1-6; D not certain. The V gene lost 1 base and the J gene lost 9 bases, with 13 bases spanning the gap. The CDR3 length is 15 residues. Germline V gene sequence: CDR1 MDHEN, CDR2 SYDVKM. The CDR3 region has the DNA TGTGCCAGCAGTTTATCTGCAAGGCGAGGTTCACCCCTCCACTTT. Amino acids: CASSLSARRGSPLHF.

This clonotype occurred many times. The V and J genes are TRBV7-9 and TRBJ2-7; a possible D gene is TRBD1 (6 bases). CDR3 length: 12 residues. The germline V gene has CDR1 SEHNR and CDR2 FQNEAQ (reference sequence). V gave up 5 bases and J gave up 9 bases, with 14 bases separating them. The CDR3 nucleotides are TGTGCCAGCAGCCACACAGGGTTAAGGCAGTACTTC. It is translated as CASSHTGLRQYF.

DNA of the CDR3: TGTGCCACCAGCAGCACAGGGCGGGAGACCCAGTACTTC. Amino acid sequence: CATSSTGRETQYF. The V and J genes are TRBV15 and TRBJ2-5, with D maybe TRBD1 (6 bases). CDR3 length: 13 residues. Trimming cost V 3 bases and J 5 bases, with 10 bases left between them. Germline V CDR1 and CDR2: LNHNV, YYDKDF (reference sequence). The whole variable domain, remainder taken from reference TRBV15 and TRBJ2-5, is DAMVIQNPRYQVTQFGKPVTLSCSQTLNHNVMYWYQQKSSQAPKLLFHYYDKDFNNEADTPDNFQSRRPNTSFCFLDIRSPGLGDTAMYLCATSSTGRETQYFGPGTRLLVL.

Regarding this clonotype: The conserved closing phenylalanine or tryptophan is absent in this CDR3, likely reflecting a read error. This chain uses TRBV11-1 with TRBJ2-7; 8 bases align to TRBD1. The V and J ends lost 2 bases and 6 bases, in that order; junction bases with no gene match: 3. The CDR3 is 13 residues long. Germline V gene data show CDR1 as SGHAT and CDR2 as FQDESV (reference sequence). The CDR3 DNA reads TGTGCCAGCAGCTTATGGACAGGGAGCGAGCAGTACTTA. This codes for CASSLWTGSEQYL.

A note on this clonotype: The junction differs from germline at one of its ends, possibly a read error. The chain is built from TRBV7-9 and TRBJ2-1, with 10 nucleotides matching TRBD2. The germline V gene has CDR1 SEHNR and CDR2 FQNEAQ (reference sequence). The CDR3 sequence is 16 residues long. Written as DNA, the CDR3 is TGTGTCAGCAGCCCTGTATGGCTAGCGGGAGACAATGAGCAGTTCTTC. Translated: CVSSPVWLAGDNEQFF.

Worth noting for this clonotype: An end of the junction does not agree with germline; a read error may underlie this. The chain joins TRBV5-6 to TRBJ1-4, with TRBD1 matching over 9 bases. CDR1 is SGHDT and CDR2 is YYEEEE in the germline V gene. The CDR3 has 16 amino acids. CDR3: CTSSPDTGTGIEKLFF. In DNA, the CDR3 is TGTACCAGCAGCCCGGACACCGGGACAGGGATTGAAAAACTGTTTTTC.

Concerning this clonotype itself: Germline and junction disagree at one end, which may indicate a read error. The rearrangement links TRBV4-1 to TRBJ1-2, with a tentative D call TRBD1 (5 bases). The CDR3 consists of 16 residues. Germline loops: CDR1 MGHRA, CDR2 YSYEKL. Here the CDR3 reads CASNQDEAGTYYGYTF. CDR3 sequence (DNA): TGCGCCAGCAACCAAGATGAGGCAGGGACCTACTATGGCTACACCTTC.

This clonotype appeared once. This may come from a read error, since a much larger clone is one base off. V gene TRBV24-1 combines with J gene TRBJ2-1; 13 bases line up with TRBD2. Germline V lookup: CDR1 KGHDR, CDR2 SFDVKD. V lost 8 bases and J lost 2; bases outside the gene matches: 8. The CDR3 length is 17 residues. CDR3 nucleotide sequence: TGTGCCACCAATGAACCTGGACTAGCGGGAGCCTACAATGAGCAGTTCTTC. Translated: CATNEPGLAGAYNEQFF.

Turning to this clonotype: The CDR3 end shows no conserved phenylalanine or tryptophan, and so a read error is likely. The chain recombines TRBV11-2 with TRBJ2-7, with 7 bases identical to TRBD2. V was pared by 11 bases and J by 6 bases, with 13 bases of the junction left unmatched. This CDR3 is built from 13 residues. The V gene's germline CDR1 is SGHAT and CDR2 FQNNGV. The CDR3 is CADSLAAGAEQYY. DNA of the CDR3: TGTGCCGACAGCTTAGCGGCGGGAGCCGAGCAGTACTAC.

Details on this clonotype: A read error may account for a junction end that differs from germline. The rearrangement links TRBV19 to TRBJ2-2; a possible D gene is TRBD2 (6 bases). The germline V gene has CDR1 LNHDA and CDR2 SQIVND (reference sequence). The CDR3 is 13 residues long. The CDR3 region has the DNA TGTGCCAGTAGTATCCTAGCGACCGGGGAGCTGTTATTT. It is translated as CASSILATGELLF. Full variable domain (outside the CDR3, taken from reference TRBV19 and TRBJ2-2): DGGITQSPKYLFRKEGQNVTLSCEQNLNHDAMYWYRQDPGQGLRLIYYSQIVNDFQKGDIAEGYSVSREKKESFPLTVTSAQKNPTAFYLCASSILATGELLFGEGSRLTVL.

Remarks on this clonotype: A much larger clone differs from this one at a single base, so this may be a read error. In DNA, the CDR3 is TGTGCCAGCAGCTTTGAACCCCTCGGGACCCAGTACTTC. As protein: CASSFEPLGTQYF. The chain uses TRBV7-9 and TRBJ2-5, with D uncertain. Germline CDR1 and CDR2: SEHNR and FQNEAQ (reference sequence). CDR3 length: 13 residues. V shed 3 bases and J shed 7 bases, with 12 bases lying between them. The variable domain in full, with the rest retrieved from reference TRBV7-9 and TRBJ2-5, is DTGVSQNPRHKITKRGQNVTFRCDPISEHNRLYWYRQTLGQGPEFLTYFQNEAQLEKSRLLSDRFSAERPKGSFSTLEIQRTEQGDSAMYLCASSFEPLGTQYFGPGTRLLVL.

As regards this clonotype: One junction end disagrees with the germline gene, perhaps due to a read error. For the CDR3, the DNA is TGTGTCAGCATCCTAGCCCCGAGCTCCTACAAAGAGCAGTTCTTC. Its translation is CVSILAPSSYKEQFF. The chain is built from TRBV11-2 and TRBJ2-1; D might be TRBD2 (5 bases). In germline, CDR1 is SGHAT, CDR2 FQNNGV. This CDR3 has 15 amino acids.

This clonotype showed up many times. The J gene is TRBJ2-7, the V gene TRBV5-5; 9 bases are shared with TRBD1. Germline V CDR1 and CDR2: SGHKS, YYEKEE (reference sequence). V lost 4 bases to trimming and J lost 7 bases; unmatched junction nucleotides: 12. The CDR3 sequence is 15 residues long. The DNA for the CDR3 is TGTGCCAGCAGCCCCCGGGACAGGGTGGTTCGGGAGCAGTACTTC. Protein product: CASSPRDRVVREQYF.

The CDR3 bases are TGTGCCAGCAGCCCTGAGCAGGGAGCCTACAATGAGCAGTTCTTC. Residues: CASSPEQGAYNEQFF. The chain recombines TRBV2 with TRBJ2-1; D might be TRBD1 or TRBD2, each matching 5 bases. Germline-derived CDR1 and CDR2 are SNHLY and FYNNEI. The CDR3 sequence is 15 residues long. The ends were cut back, 6 bases at V and 2 bases at J, with 14 bases in the middle.

In the case of this clonotype: Sequence at one end of the junction differs from germline and may be a read error. The chain uses TRBV4-1 and TRBJ2-1, with 7 positions matching TRBD2. The CDR3 runs to 17 residues. Germline CDR1 MGHRA, CDR2 YSYEKL. DNA of the CDR3: TGCGCCAGCAGCCAAGGCCTAGCGGAGAACTCCTACAATGAGCAGTTTTTC. It encodes CASSQGLAENSYNEQFF.